Each of the 19 T cell receptor beta chains below was sequenced from the same sample in a study of T cells in Graves' hyperthyroidism and ophthalmopathy. Regions amplified from RNA transcripts were the TCR beta CDR3 regions. HTBI primers were the set used in a first-round RT-PCR of the TCR CDR3. MiXCR, run by TCRdb on the multiplex PCR reads, gives a single entry per CDR3 protein. The sample shows more than 450,000 distinct CDR3 sequences, 15% to 20% of them seen only once. The sample consisted of blood. The receptors originated from a man aged 40-50 years with Graves' ophthalmopathy.

The table lists this clonotype with many counts. The chain joins TRBV20-1 to TRBJ2-1; the D is unclear. This CDR3 has 12 amino acids. V shed 1 base and J shed 9 bases, with 10 bases lying between them. Germline CDR1 and CDR2: DFQATT and SNEGSKA (reference sequence). This CDR3 is CSARGPAGEQFF. The DNA for the CDR3 is TGCAGTGCTAGAGGGCCGGCAGGTGAGCAGTTCTTC.

J is TRBJ2-7 and V is TRBV4-1; possible D gene TRBD1, 5 bases. The CDR3 has 15 residues. Germline V CDR1 and CDR2: MGHRA, YSYEKL. Trimming took 3 bases from V and 4 from J, leaving 16 bases between them. The DNA for the CDR3 is TGCGCCAGCAGCCACTTATCCGACAGTCAATACGAGCAGTACTTC. Amino acids: CASSHLSDSQYEQYF.

This clonotype was seen many times. The CDR3 DNA follows: TGTGCCAGCAGTAGACGGACAGGGGGAGGCAATCAGCCCCAGCATTTT. Protein product: CASSRRTGGGNQPQHF. V usage is TRBV12-3 or TRBV12-4 and J usage is TRBJ1-5; the match to TRBD1 covers 10 bases. The CDR3 extends over 16 amino acids. The trim removed 5 bases at V and 2 bases at J, leaving 6 bases unmatched.

This clonotype was counted at least ten times. V usage is TRBV3-1 and J usage is TRBJ1-2; TRBD1 aligns across 9 bases. The CDR3 runs to 14 residues. Germline CDR1 reads LGHDT; CDR2 reads YNNKEL (reference sequence). Trimming at V came to 4 bases and at J to 8 bases, leaving 8 bases not matched to a gene. The CDR3 nucleotides are TGTGCCAGCAGCCTTGCCGGGACAGGGAAGGGCTACACCTTC. This codes for CASSLAGTGKGYTF.

This clonotype was counted many times. The V and J genes are TRBV12-3 or TRBV12-4 and TRBJ2-5, with TRBD2 matching 8 bases. J gave up 2 bases and V 3 bases, and 8 bases lay outside the gene matches. This CDR3 has 16 residues. The CDR3 DNA sequence: TGTGCCAGCAGTTTCGCGGTAGCGGGGAGACAAGAGACCCAGTACTTC. Translation gives CASSFAVAGRQETQYF.

The rearrangement uses TRBV7-9 and TRBJ1-2; a possible D gene is TRBD1 (5 bases). This CDR3 comprises 13 residues. The ends were cut back, 7 bases at V and 4 bases at J, with 13 bases in the middle. Germline V gene lookup returns CDR1 SEHNR and CDR2 FQNEAQ (reference sequence). CDR3 sequence reads: CASTTETAYGYTF. For the CDR3, the DNA is TGTGCCAGCACCACCGAGACAGCCTATGGCTACACCTTC. The entire variable domain, with the rest obtained from reference TRBV7-9 and TRBJ1-2, is as follows: DTGVSQNPRHKITKRGQNVTFRCDPISEHNRLYWYRQTLGQGPEFLTYFQNEAQLEKSRLLSDRFSAERPKGSFSTLEIQRTEQGDSAMYLCASTTETAYGYTFGSGTRLTVV.

In this sample, this clonotype turned up a few times. This chain uses TRBV25-1 with TRBJ1-1, with D tentatively TRBD1 (5 bases). CDR3 length: 15 amino acids. V lost 3 bases, J lost 0 bases, and 11 bases lay in between. The germline CDR1 and CDR2 sequences are MGHDK and SYGVNS. The CDR3 reads CASSEGTGMNTEAFF. The CDR3 coding sequence is TGTGCCAGCAGTGAGGGGACGGGTATGAACACTGAAGCTTTCTTT.

Concerning this clonotype: Given a much more abundant clone one base away, this may be a read error. The gene calls are TRBV18 and TRBJ2-1; the match to TRBD1 covers 7 bases. CDR3 size: 15 residues. Germline lookup yields CDR1 KGHSH and CDR2 LQKENI. The CDR3 loop reads CASPPPGTAYNEQFF. The CDR3 DNA follows: TGTGCCAGCCCACCACCTGGGACAGCTTACAATGAGCAGTTCTTC.

This clonotype was observed many times. The chain couples TRBV11-1 to TRBJ2-1; 7 bases agree with TRBD2. Looked up from germline, CDR1 is SGHAT and CDR2 is FQDESV (reference sequence). With V trimmed by 6 bases and J by 9 bases, 14 bases remained unmatched. The CDR3 loop spans 15 amino acids. The CDR3 spells CASRQERVVAGEQFF. In nucleotides, the CDR3 is TGTGCCAGCAGGCAAGAGCGGGTAGTAGCGGGTGAGCAGTTCTTC.

The J gene is TRBJ2-3, the V gene TRBV7-3; the D is unclear. The CDR3 spans 17 residues. The V end lost 5 bases, the J end lost 0 bases, and 18 bases lay between the germline ends. Germline CDR1 reads SGHTA; CDR2 reads FQGTGA. The CDR3 loop is CASSPLNRQASTDTQYF. The CDR3 nucleotides are TGTGCCAGCAGCCCGTTAAATCGGCAGGCTAGCACAGATACGCAGTATTTT.

A few counts support this clonotype. The J gene is TRBJ1-6, the V gene TRBV10-3; 7 bases align to TRBD1. CDR1 and CDR2 (germline): ENHRY, SYGVKD. V trimming: 10 bases; J trimming: 2 bases; junction bases outside the gene matches: 11. The CDR3 runs 16 residues. CDR3: CASTRDQGAYNSPLHF. In DNA, the CDR3 is TGTGCCAGCACACGGGATCAGGGGGCCTATAATTCACCCCTCCACTTT.

This clonotype was recorded only once. This chain joins TRBV24-1 and TRBJ2-7, with D possibly being TRBD1 or TRBD2 (7 bases each). The germline V gene has CDR1 KGHDR and CDR2 SFDVKD. Trimming took 8 bases from V and 2 from J, leaving 27 bases between them. CDR3 length equals 18 residues. CDR3 amino acids: CATTQGGGAKGLTYEQYF. The CDR3 DNA reads as TGTGCCACCACTCAGGGGGGGGGTGCGAAGGGTTTGACCTACGAGCAGTACTTC.

The rearrangement uses TRBV7-9 and TRBJ2-3, with D unresolved. CDR3 length: 16 amino acids. Deletions cut 6 bases from V and 5 bases from J, with 21 bases between. Germline lookup yields CDR1 SEHNR and CDR2 FQNEAQ (reference sequence). CDR3 loop: CASSWRRLGIRDTQYF. CDR3 nucleotide sequence: TGTGCCAGCAGTTGGCGGCGGCTGGGGATTAGAGATACGCAGTATTTT. Supplemented by reference TRBV7-9 and TRBJ2-3, the full variable domain reads DTGVSQNPRHKITKRGQNVTFRCDPISEHNRLYWYRQTLGQGPEFLTYFQNEAQLEKSRLLSDRFSAERPKGSFSTLEIQRTEQGDSAMYLCASSWRRLGIRDTQYFGPGTRLTVL.

V and J are TRBV6-1 and TRBJ1-1; D is uncertain. CDR3 size: 13 residues. CDR1 is MNHNS, CDR2 SASEGT, per germline. Trimming shortened V by 2 bases and J by 7 bases, and 11 bases separated the two germline ends. The CDR3 loop reads CASSERAYLEAFF. CDR3 sequence (DNA): TGTGCCAGCAGTGAAAGGGCCTACCTTGAAGCTTTCTTT.

The rearrangement uses TRBV5-1 and TRBJ2-5; 9 bases map to TRBD1. J was trimmed by 1 base and V by 4 bases; bases with no gene match: 2. CDR3 length: 14 residues. Germline CDR1 SGHRS, CDR2 YFSETQ. CDR3 DNA sequence: TGCGCCAGCAGCACGGGACAGGGCCAAGAGACCCAGTACTTC. It is translated as CASSTGQGQETQYF.

This clonotype was detected ten times or more. The chain combines TRBV2 with TRBJ2-3, with 7 bases fitting TRBD1. The CDR3 runs to 15 residues. CDR1 is SNHLY, CDR2 FYNNEI, per germline. The V gene end was trimmed by 5 bases and the J gene end by 1 base; junction bases not matched to a gene: 6. This CDR3 is CASSLDRRRTDTQYF. The DNA of the CDR3 is TGTGCCAGCAGTTTGGACAGGCGACGCACAGATACGCAGTATTTT.

This clonotype turned up a few times. The rearrangement uses TRBV14 and TRBJ2-3; D might be TRBD1 or TRBD2, each matching 6 bases. V lost 0 bases and J 4 bases, leaving 11 bases between the germline ends. Germline CDR1 reads SGHDN; CDR2 reads FVKESK. This CDR3 spans 15 amino acids. CDR3 region: CASSQDGGLADTQYF. As DNA, the CDR3 is TGTGCCAGCAGCCAAGATGGGGGGCTGGCAGATACGCAGTATTTT. Drawing the rest from reference TRBV14 and TRBJ2-3, the complete variable domain is EAGVTQFPSHSVIEKGQTVTLRCDPISGHDNLYWYRRVMGKEIKFLLHFVKESKQDESGMPNNRFLAERTGGTYSTLKVQPAELEDSGVYFCASSQDGGLADTQYFGPGTRLTVL.

Many counts were recorded for this clonotype. CDR3 amino acids: CSARRPGTSYPYSGNTIYF. CDR3 nucleotide sequence: TGCAGTGCTAGACGTCCCGGGACATCTTACCCTTATTCTGGAAACACCATATATTTT. V and J are TRBV20-1 and TRBJ1-3; weak D call: TRBD1 (6 bases). The length of the CDR3 is 19 residues. Trimming stripped 2 bases from V and 1 base from J, with 24 bases between. Per the germline V gene, CDR1 is DFQATT and CDR2 is SNEGSKA (reference sequence).

This clonotype appeared a few times. The chain couples TRBV6-2 or TRBV6-3 to TRBJ2-7; a possible D gene is TRBD1 (5 bases). This CDR3 comprises 15 residues. Germline values: CDR1 MNHEY, CDR2 SVGEGT. The V and J ends lost 5 bases and 5 bases respectively, with 19 bases between them. The CDR3 loop reads CASSEDNSRLNEQYF. The CDR3 coding sequence is TGTGCCAGCAGTGAGGACAATTCCCGCCTAAACGAGCAGTACTTC.